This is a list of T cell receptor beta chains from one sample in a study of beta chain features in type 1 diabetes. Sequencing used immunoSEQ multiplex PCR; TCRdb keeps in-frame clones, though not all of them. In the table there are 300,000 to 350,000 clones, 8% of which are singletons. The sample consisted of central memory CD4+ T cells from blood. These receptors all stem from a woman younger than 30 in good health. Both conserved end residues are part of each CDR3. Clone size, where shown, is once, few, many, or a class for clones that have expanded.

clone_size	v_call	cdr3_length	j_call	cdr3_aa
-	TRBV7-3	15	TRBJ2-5	CASSLGSPAQETQYF
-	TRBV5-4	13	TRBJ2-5	CASSLHNMETQYF
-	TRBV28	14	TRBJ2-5	CASSLTGAQETQYF
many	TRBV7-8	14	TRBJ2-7	CASSLDLVSYEQYF
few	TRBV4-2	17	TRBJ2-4	CASSQDSTALAKNIQYF
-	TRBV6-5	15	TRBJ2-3	CASSAGTAFLDTQYF
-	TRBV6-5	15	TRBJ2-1	CASSLIGASYNEQFF
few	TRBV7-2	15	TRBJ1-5	CASSLVSGLDQPQHF
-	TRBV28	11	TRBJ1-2	CASSSHRGYTF
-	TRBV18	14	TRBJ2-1	CASSPPGQLNEQFF